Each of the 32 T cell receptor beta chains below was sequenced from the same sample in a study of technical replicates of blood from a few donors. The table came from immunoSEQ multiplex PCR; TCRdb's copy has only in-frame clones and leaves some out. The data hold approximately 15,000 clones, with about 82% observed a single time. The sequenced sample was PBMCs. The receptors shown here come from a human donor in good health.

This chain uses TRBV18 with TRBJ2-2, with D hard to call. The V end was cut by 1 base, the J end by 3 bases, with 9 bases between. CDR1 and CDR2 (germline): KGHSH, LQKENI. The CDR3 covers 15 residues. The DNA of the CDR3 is TGTGCCAGCTCACCACTCCCCCCGGACACCGGGGAGCTGTTTTTT. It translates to CASSPLPPDTGELFF.

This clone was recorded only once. CDR3 sequence (DNA): TGTGCCAGCAGCCAAGCTCTCCCCCGACAGGGAACCACAGATACGCAGTATTTT. It encodes CASSQALPRQGTTDTQYF. The chain recombines TRBV4-2 with TRBJ2-3, with 7 bases matching TRBD1. This CDR3 has 18 amino acids. V shed 1 base and J 2 bases; nucleotides not matched to a gene: 12. Per the germline V gene, CDR1 is LGHNA and CDR2 is YNFKEQ.

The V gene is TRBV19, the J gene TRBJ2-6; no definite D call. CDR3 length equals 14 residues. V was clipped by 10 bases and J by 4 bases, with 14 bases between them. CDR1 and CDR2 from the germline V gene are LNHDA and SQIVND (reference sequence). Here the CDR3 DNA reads TGTGCCACCGACGACTTCGGAGGGGCCAACGTCCTGACTTTC. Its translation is CATDDFGGANVLTF.

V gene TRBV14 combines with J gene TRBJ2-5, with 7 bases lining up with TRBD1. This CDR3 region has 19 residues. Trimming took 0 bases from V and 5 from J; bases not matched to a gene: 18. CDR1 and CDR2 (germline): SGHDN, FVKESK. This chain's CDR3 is CASSQDFVQKQGFLETQYF. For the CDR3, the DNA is TGTGCCAGCAGCCAAGATTTCGTACAAAAACAGGGGTTTTTGGAGACCCAGTACTTC. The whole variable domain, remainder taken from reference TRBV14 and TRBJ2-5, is EAGVTQFPSHSVIEKGQTVTLRCDPISGHDNLYWYRRVMGKEIKFLLHFVKESKQDESGMPNNRFLAERTGGTYSTLKVQPAELEDSGVYFCASSQDFVQKQGFLETQYFGPGTRLLVL.

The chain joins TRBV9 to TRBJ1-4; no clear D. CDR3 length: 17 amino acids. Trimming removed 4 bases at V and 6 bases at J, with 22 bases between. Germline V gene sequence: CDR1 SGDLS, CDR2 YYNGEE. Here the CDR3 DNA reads TGTGCCAGCAGCTCGAGCCCCCAGGAACCCGATGATGAAAAACTGTTTTTT. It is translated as CASSSSPQEPDDEKLFF.

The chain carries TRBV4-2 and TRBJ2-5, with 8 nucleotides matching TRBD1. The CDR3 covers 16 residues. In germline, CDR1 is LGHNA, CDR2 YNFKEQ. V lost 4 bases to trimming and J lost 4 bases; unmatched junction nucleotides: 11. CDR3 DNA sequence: TGTGCCAGCAGCCTCGTCGGGACAGGAACTTCAGAGACCCAGTACTTC. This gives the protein CASSLVGTGTSETQYF.

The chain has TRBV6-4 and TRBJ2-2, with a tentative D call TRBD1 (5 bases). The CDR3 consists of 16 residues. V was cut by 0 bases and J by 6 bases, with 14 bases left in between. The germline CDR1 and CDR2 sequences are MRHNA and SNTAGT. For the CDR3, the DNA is TGTGCCAGCAGTGACTCGAACCTAGGGGCACCCGGGGAGCTGTTTTTT. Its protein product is CASSDSNLGAPGELFF.

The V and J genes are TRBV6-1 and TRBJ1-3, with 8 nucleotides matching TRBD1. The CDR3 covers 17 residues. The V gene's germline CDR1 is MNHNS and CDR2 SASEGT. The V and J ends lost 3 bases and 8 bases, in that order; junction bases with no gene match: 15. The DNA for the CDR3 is TGTGCCAGCAGTGAGGGGAGCCGGGACAGGATTCGTGACACCATATATTTT. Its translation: CASSEGSRDRIRDTIYF.

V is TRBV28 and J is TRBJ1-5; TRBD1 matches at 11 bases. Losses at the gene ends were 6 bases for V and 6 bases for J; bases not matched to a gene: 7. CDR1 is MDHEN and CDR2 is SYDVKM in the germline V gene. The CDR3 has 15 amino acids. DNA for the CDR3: TGTGCCAGCAGCCAAGGACAGGGGGCGGCTCAGCCCCAGCATTTT. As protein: CASSQGQGAAQPQHF.

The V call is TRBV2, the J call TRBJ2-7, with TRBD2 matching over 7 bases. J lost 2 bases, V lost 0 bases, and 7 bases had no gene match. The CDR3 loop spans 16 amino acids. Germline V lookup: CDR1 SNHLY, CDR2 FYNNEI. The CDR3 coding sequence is TGTGCCAGCAGTGAAGCGCGTTTTGCGGGAGCCTACGAGCAGTACTTC. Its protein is CASSEARFAGAYEQYF.

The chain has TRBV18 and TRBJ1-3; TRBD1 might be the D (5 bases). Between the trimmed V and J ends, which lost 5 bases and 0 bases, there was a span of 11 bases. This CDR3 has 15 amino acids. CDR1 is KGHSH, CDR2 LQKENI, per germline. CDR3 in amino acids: CASSDTGRSGNTIYF. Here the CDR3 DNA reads TGTGCCAGCTCAGATACAGGTCGCTCTGGAAACACCATATATTTT.

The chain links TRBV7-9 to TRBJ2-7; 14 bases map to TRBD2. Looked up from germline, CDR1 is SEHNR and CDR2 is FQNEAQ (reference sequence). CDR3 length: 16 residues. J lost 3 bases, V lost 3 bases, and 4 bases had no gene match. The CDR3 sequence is CASSLGLAGDFYEQYF. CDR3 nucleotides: TGTGCCAGCAGCTTGGGACTAGCGGGAGATTTCTACGAGCAGTACTTC. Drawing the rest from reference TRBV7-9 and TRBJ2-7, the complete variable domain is DTGVSQNPRHKITKRGQNVTFRCDPISEHNRLYWYRQTLGQGPEFLTYFQNEAQLEKSRLLSDRFSAERPKGSFSTLEIQRTEQGDSAMYLCASSLGLAGDFYEQYFGPGTRLTVT.

CDR3 in amino acids: CAWSGQTATNEKLFF. CDR3 nucleotides: TGTGCCTGGAGTGGTCAGACAGCAACTAATGAAAAACTGTTTTTT. The rearrangement joins TRBV30 to TRBJ1-4, with a weak D call TRBD1 (5 bases). CDR3 size: 15 residues. Germline CDR1 and CDR2: GTSNPN and SVGIG (reference sequence). Trimming pared 1 base from V and 0 bases from J, leaving 9 bases between.

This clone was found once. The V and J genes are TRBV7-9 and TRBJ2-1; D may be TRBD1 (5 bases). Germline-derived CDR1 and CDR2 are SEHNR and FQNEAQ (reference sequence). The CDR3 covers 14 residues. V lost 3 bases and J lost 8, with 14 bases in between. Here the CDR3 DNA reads TGTGCCAGCAGCTTCAGGGTTAGCAACGATGAGCAGTTCTTC. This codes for CASSFRVSNDEQFF.

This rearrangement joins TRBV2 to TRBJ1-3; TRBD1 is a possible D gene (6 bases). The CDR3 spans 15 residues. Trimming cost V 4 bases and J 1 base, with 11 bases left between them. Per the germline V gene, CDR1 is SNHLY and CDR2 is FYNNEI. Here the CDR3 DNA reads TGTGCCAGCAGTGGTACAGGGAAGTCTGGAAACACCATATATTTT. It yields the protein CASSGTGKSGNTIYF.

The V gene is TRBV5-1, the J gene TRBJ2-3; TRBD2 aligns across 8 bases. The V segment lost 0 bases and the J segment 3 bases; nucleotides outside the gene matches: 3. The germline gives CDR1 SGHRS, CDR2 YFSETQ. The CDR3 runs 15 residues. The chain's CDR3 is CASSLGLATTDTQYF. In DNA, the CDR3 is TGCGCCAGCAGCTTGGGACTAGCGACGACAGATACGCAGTATTTT.

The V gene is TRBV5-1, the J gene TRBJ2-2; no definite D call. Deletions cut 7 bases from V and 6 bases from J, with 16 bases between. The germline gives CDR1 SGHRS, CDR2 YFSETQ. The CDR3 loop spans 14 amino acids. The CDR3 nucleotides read TGCGCCAGCGTCGCCCCCCAGTTCCCCGGGGAGCTGTTTTTT. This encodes CASVAPQFPGELFF.

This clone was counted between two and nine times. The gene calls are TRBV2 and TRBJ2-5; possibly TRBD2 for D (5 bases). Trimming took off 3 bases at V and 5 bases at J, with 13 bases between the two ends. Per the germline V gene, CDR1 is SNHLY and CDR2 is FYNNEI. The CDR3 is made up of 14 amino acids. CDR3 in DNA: TGTGCCAGCAGTGAGGGGTGGGAGAGGGAGACCCAGTACTTC. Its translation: CASSEGWERETQYF.

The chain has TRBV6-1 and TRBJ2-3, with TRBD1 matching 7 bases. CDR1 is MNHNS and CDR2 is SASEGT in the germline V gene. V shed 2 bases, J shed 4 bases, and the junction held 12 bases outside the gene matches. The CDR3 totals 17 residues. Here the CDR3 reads CASSEHAYMTGPDTQYF. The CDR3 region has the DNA TGTGCCAGCAGTGAACACGCCTATATGACAGGGCCAGATACGCAGTATTTT.

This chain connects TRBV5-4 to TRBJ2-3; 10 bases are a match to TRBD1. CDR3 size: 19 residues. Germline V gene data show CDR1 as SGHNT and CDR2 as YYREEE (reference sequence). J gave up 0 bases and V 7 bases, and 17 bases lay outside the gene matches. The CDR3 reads CASPAPSTWTGGSTDTQYF. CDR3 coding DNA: TGTGCCAGCCCTGCGCCCTCGACATGGACAGGGGGTAGCACAGATACGCAGTATTTT. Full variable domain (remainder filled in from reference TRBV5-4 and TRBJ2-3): ETGVTQSPTHLIKTRGQQVTLRCSSQSGHNTVSWYQQALGQGPQFIFQYYREEENGRGNFPPRFSGLQFPNYSSELNVNALELDDSALYLCASPAPSTWTGGSTDTQYFGPGTRLTVL.

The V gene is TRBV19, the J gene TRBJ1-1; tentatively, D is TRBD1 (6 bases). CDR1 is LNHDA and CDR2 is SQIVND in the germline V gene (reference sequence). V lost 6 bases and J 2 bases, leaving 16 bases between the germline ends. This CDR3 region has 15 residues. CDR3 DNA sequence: TGTGCCAGTAGCTCGGAGCGGACAGAAAACACTGAAGCTTTCTTT. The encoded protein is CASSSERTENTEAFF. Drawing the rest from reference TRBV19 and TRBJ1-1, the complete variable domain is DGGITQSPKYLFRKEGQNVTLSCEQNLNHDAMYWYRQDPGQGLRLIYYSQIVNDFQKGDIAEGYSVSREKKESFPLTVTSAQKNPTAFYLCASSSERTENTEAFFGQGTRLTVV.

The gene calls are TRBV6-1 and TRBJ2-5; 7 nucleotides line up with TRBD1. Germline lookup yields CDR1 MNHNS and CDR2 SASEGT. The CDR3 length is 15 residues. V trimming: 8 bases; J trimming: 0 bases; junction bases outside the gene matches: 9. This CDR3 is CASVDGQDYQETQYF. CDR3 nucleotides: TGTGCCAGCGTTGACGGACAGGACTACCAAGAGACCCAGTACTTC.

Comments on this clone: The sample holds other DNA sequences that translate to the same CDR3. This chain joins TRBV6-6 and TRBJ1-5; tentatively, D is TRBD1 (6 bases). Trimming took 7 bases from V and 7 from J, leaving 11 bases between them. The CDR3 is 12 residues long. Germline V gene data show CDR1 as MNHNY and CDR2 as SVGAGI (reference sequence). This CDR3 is CASTQGNQPQHF. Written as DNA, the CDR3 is TGTGCCAGCACGCAGGGGAACCAGCCCCAGCATTTT.

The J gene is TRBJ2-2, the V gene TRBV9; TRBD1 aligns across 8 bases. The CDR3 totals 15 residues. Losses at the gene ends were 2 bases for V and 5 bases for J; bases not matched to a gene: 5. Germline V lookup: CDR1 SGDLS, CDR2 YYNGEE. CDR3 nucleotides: TGTGCCAGCAGCGTTTTTCAGGGGGCGACCGGGGAGCTGTTTTTT. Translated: CASSVFQGATGELFF.

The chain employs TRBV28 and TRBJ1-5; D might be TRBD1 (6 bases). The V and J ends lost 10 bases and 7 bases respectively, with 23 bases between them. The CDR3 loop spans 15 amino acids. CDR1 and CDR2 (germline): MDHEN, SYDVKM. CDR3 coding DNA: TGTGCCACCTCAAGGGGACAAGGAGAAAAACAGCCCCAGCATTTT. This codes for CATSRGQGEKQPQHF. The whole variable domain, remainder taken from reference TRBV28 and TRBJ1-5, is DVKVTQSSRYLVKRTGEKVFLECVQDMDHENMFWYRQDPGLGLRLIYFSYDVKMKEKGDIPEGYSVSREKKERFSLILESASTNQTSMYLCATSRGQGEKQPQHFGDGTRLSIL.

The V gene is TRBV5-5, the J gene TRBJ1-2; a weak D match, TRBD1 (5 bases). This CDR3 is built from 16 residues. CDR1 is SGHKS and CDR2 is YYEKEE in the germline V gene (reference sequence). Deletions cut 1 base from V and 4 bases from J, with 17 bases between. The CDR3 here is CASSLLPAGDGYGYTF. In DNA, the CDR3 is TGTGCCAGCAGCTTGCTCCCTGCGGGGGACGGCTATGGCTACACCTTC. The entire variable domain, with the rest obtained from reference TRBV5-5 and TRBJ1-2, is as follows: DAGVTQSPTHLIKTRGQQVTLRCSPISGHKSVSWYQQVLGQGPQFIFQYYEKEERGRGNFPDRFSARQFPNYSSELNVNALLLGDSALYLCASSLLPAGDGYGYTFGSGTRLTVV.

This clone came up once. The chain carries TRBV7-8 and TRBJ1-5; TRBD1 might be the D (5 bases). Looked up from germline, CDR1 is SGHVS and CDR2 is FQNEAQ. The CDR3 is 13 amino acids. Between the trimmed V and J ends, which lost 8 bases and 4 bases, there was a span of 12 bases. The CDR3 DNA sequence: TGTGCCAGCGGGTACAGGAGAAATCAGCCCCAGCATTTT. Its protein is CASGYRRNQPQHF.

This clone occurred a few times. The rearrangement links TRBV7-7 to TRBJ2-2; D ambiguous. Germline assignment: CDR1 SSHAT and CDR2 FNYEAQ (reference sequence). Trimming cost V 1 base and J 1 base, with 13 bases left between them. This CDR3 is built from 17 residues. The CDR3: CASSLERSAENTGELFF. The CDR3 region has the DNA TGTGCCAGCAGCTTAGAGAGGAGCGCTGAGAACACCGGGGAGCTGTTTTTT.

CDR3 in amino acids: CASSLAGTSSDLPYEQYF. In DNA form, the CDR3 reads TGTGCCAGCAGTTTAGCCGGGACTAGTTCGGATTTGCCCTACGAGCAGTACTTC. V usage is TRBV27 and J usage is TRBJ2-7; 8 nucleotides align to TRBD2. Looked up from germline, CDR1 is MNHEY and CDR2 is SMNVEV (reference sequence). V gave up 2 bases and J gave up 2 bases; unmatched junction bases: 14. The CDR3 is made up of 18 amino acids.

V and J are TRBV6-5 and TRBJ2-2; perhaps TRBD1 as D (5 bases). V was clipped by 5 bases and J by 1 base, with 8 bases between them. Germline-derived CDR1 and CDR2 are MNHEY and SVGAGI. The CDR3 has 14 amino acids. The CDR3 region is CASSTQGNTGELFF. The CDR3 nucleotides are TGTGCCAGCAGTACCCAGGGGAACACCGGGGAGCTGTTTTTT.

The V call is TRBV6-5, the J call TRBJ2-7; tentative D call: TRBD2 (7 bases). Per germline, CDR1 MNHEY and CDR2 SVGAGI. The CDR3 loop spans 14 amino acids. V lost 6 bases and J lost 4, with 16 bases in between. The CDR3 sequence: CASRSGGALYEQYF. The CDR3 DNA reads TGTGCCAGCAGATCGGGGGGCGCGTTATACGAGCAGTACTTC.

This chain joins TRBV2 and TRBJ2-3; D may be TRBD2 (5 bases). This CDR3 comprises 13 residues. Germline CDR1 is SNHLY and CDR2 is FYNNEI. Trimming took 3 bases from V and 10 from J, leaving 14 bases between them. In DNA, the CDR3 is TGTGCCAGCAGTGATGAAGCGCGGAGGCCGCAGTATTTT. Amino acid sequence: CASSDEARRPQYF.